These T cell receptor beta chains were read from a single sample in a study of cytomegalovirus exposure and HLA in healthy donors. Some clones are missing from TCRdb's copy, which holds only in-frame ones; the method was immunoSEQ multiplex PCR. The sample lists around 100,000 clones; 75% to 80% were seen once. Sequencing was carried out using PBMCs. All receptors come from a woman aged 40 to 50 in good health and CMV-seropositive. CDR3s include the opening cysteine and the closing phenylalanine or tryptophan. Fields, in order: J gene, D gene, clone size, V gene, CDR3 DNA, CDR3 protein. The D gene is left open where the match is weak. Clone size is given for some rows only: seen once, a few or many times, or a class if the clone is expanded.

J gene: TRBJ2-7; D gene: TRBD2; clone size: many; V gene: TRBV19; CDR3 DNA: TGTGCCAGTAGCCCCATGACCAGCGGGAGCCACGAGCAGTACTTC; CDR3 protein: CASSPMTSGSHEQYF
J gene: TRBJ2-6; D gene: .; clone size: .; V gene: TRBV7-3; CDR3 DNA: TGTGCCAGCAGCCTGGGGGCTGCTGGGGCCAACGTCCTGACTTTC; CDR3 protein: CASSLGAAGANVLTF
J gene: TRBJ2-7; D gene: TRBD2; clone size: few; V gene: TRBV4-1; CDR3 DNA: TGCGCCAGCAGCCAAGGTAGCGGGTTCAACGAGCAGTACTTC; CDR3 protein: CASSQGSGFNEQYF
J gene: TRBJ2-2; D gene: .; clone size: .; V gene: TRBV6-6; CDR3 DNA: TGTGCCAGCAGTACAAGCGGGCTAAACACCGGGGAGCTGTTTTTT; CDR3 protein: CASSTSGLNTGELFF
J gene: TRBJ2-1; D gene: TRBD2; clone size: .; V gene: TRBV29-1; CDR3 DNA: TGCAGCGTTACGGTGACTAGCGGGAGGGAAAACTCCTACAATGAGCAGTTCTTC; CDR3 protein: CSVTVTSGRENSYNEQFF
J gene: TRBJ1-2; D gene: TRBD1; clone size: .; V gene: TRBV29-1; CDR3 DNA: TGCAGCGCTGAACGGACAGGGACTGGCTACACCTTC; CDR3 protein: CSAERTGTGYTF
J gene: TRBJ2-3; D gene: TRBD2; clone size: .; V gene: TRBV6-1; CDR3 DNA: TGTGCCAGCACCTCGACTAGCGGGAGGGGGAATACGCAGTATTTT; CDR3 protein: CASTSTSGRGNTQYF
J gene: TRBJ2-2; D gene: .; clone size: .; V gene: TRBV25-1; CDR3 DNA: TGTGCCAGCAGTAGAAACAGAGGGAGCGGGGAGCTGTTTTTT; CDR3 protein: CASSRNRGSGELFF
J gene: TRBJ2-7; D gene: TRBD2; clone size: .; V gene: TRBV4-3; CDR3 DNA: TGCGCCAGCAGCCAAGTGGTGGCTAGCGGGTCCTCCGGAGAGCAGTACTTC; CDR3 protein: CASSQVVASGSSGEQYF
J gene: TRBJ2-5; D gene: .; clone size: .; V gene: TRBV15; CDR3 DNA: TGTGCCACCAGCAGAGATTTGGGGAGCCAAGAGACCCAGTACTTC; CDR3 protein: CATSRDLGSQETQYF
J gene: TRBJ1-5; D gene: .; clone size: .; V gene: TRBV19; CDR3 DNA: TGTGCCAGTTCTCCGACCGACAGTCAGCCCCAGCATTTT; CDR3 protein: CASSPTDSQPQHF